The 31 T cell receptor beta chains given below trace back to one sample, sequenced in a study of T cells in tuberculosis. Assay used: immunoSEQ multiplex PCR; TCRdb lists only in-frame clones, some missing. The sample has around 33,000 clones; 90% to 95% are singletons. Time point of the sample: new active TB diagnosis, blood taken before or within 7 days of starting treatment. Sequences were derived from PBMCs, sampled at tuberculosis diagnosis. These TCRs come from an adult with tuberculosis.

The chain couples TRBV19 to TRBJ1-2, with a possible D match to TRBD1 (5 bases). Germline values: CDR1 LNHDA, CDR2 SQIVND (reference sequence). Deletions cut 6 bases from V and 4 bases from J, with 12 bases between. The CDR3 runs to 13 residues. This CDR3 reads CASRTTVTYGYTF. CDR3 DNA: TGTGCCAGTAGGACGACAGTAACCTATGGCTACACCTTC. Full variable domain (missing parts from reference TRBV19 and TRBJ1-2): DGGITQSPKYLFRKEGQNVTLSCEQNLNHDAMYWYRQDPGQGLRLIYYSQIVNDFQKGDIAEGYSVSREKKESFPLTVTSAQKNPTAFYLCASRTTVTYGYTFGSGTRLTVV.

This clone is a singleton in its sample. V usage is TRBV5-1 and J usage is TRBJ1-5, with a weak D call TRBD1 (5 bases). V was shortened by 0 bases and J by 4 bases, with 14 bases between the two germline ends. The germline V gene encodes CDR1 SGHRS and CDR2 YFSETQ. The CDR3 is made up of 16 amino acids. CDR3 DNA: TGCGCCAGCAGCTTGGTCCCGGGGGTCTGGAATCAGCCCCAGCATTTT. It translates to CASSLVPGVWNQPQHF.

The V and J genes are TRBV2 and TRBJ1-4; D remains unclear. CDR1 and CDR2 from the germline V gene are SNHLY and FYNNEI. V dropped 7 bases and J dropped 8 bases, with 14 bases sitting between them. The CDR3 totals 13 residues. This CDR3 reads CASTRSPEEKLFF. The CDR3 region has the DNA TGTGCCAGCACCCGATCCCCGGAGGAAAAACTGTTTTTT.

This clone was seen just once. The gene calls are TRBV7-3 and TRBJ2-3; 7 positions agree with TRBD2. This CDR3 contains 17 residues. Looked up from germline, CDR1 is SGHTA and CDR2 is FQGTGA. Trimming at V came to 5 bases and at J to 4 bases, leaving 15 bases not matched to a gene. The CDR3, as DNA: TGTGCCAGCAGCCCAACGCGGCGGGGGATATGGTCAGATACGCAGTATTTT. It yields the protein CASSPTRRGIWSDTQYF.

The chain is built from TRBV25-1 and TRBJ1-1; 7 nucleotides match TRBD1. Germline CDR1 is MGHDK and CDR2 is SYGVNS. Trimming removed 1 base from V and 4 bases from J; junction bases left unmatched: 6. This CDR3 is built from 15 residues. This CDR3 reads CASSESGRGSTEAFF. The DNA of the CDR3 is TGTGCCAGCAGTGAATCCGGCAGGGGGAGCACTGAAGCTTTCTTT.

The chain links TRBV2 to TRBJ2-5; a possible D gene is TRBD2 (6 bases). Trimming took off 10 bases at V and 2 bases at J, with 14 bases between the two ends. The CDR3 extends over 13 amino acids. Germline V gene lookup returns CDR1 SNHLY and CDR2 FYNNEI. The CDR3 sequence is CATLKEGQETQYF. The CDR3, as DNA: TGTGCCACCCTAAAGGAGGGGCAAGAGACCCAGTACTTC.

J is TRBJ2-7 and V is TRBV19, with a possible D match to TRBD1 (5 bases). Germline values: CDR1 LNHDA, CDR2 SQIVND (reference sequence). The CDR3 covers 13 residues. With 8 bases removed from V and 0 bases from J, the gap between germline ends came to 11 bases. CDR3 amino acids: CASGASGSYEQYF. The CDR3 DNA sequence: TGTGCCAGTGGGGCCTCGGGCTCCTACGAGCAGTACTTC.

J is TRBJ1-1 and V is TRBV10-2; a possible D gene is TRBD1 (6 bases). This CDR3 spans 13 amino acids. CDR1 WSHSY and CDR2 SAAADI come from the germline V gene. V lost 6 bases to trimming and J lost 2 bases, with 10 bases between them. CDR3 in amino acids: CASSPTGNTEAFF. The CDR3 coding sequence is TGCGCCAGCAGCCCGACAGGTAACACTGAAGCTTTCTTT.

The V call is TRBV27, the J call TRBJ2-6; TRBD1 matches 8 bases. The CDR3 contains 16 residues. Germline-derived CDR1 and CDR2 are MNHEY and SMNVEV (reference sequence). J lost 2 bases, V lost 5 bases, and 5 bases had no gene match. The CDR3 DNA is TGTGCCAGCAGTCTGACAGGGGACCCTGGGGCCAACGTCCTGACTTTC. Its protein product is CASSLTGDPGANVLTF.

J is TRBJ2-2 and V is TRBV6-9; possibly TRBD2 for D (6 bases). This CDR3 comprises 13 residues. Per the germline V gene, CDR1 is MNHGY and CDR2 is SVAAGI. Trimming pared 2 bases from V and 7 bases from J, leaving 8 bases between. The CDR3 is CASSYREDGELFF. CDR3 coding DNA: TGTGCCAGCAGTTATAGGGAGGACGGGGAGCTGTTTTTT.

The CDR3 loop reads CASQGALSSYEQYF. In DNA, the CDR3 is TGTGCCAGTCAGGGGGCATTGAGCTCCTACGAGCAGTACTTC. The chain has TRBV2 and TRBJ2-7, with TRBD1 matching over 8 bases. J lost 0 bases, V lost 9 bases, and 7 bases had no gene match. CDR3 length: 14 residues. From germline, CDR1 is SNHLY and CDR2 FYNNEI. The full variable domain, in which reference TRBV2 and TRBJ2-7 provide the parts outside the CDR3, is EPEVTQTPSHQVTQMGQEVILRCVPISNHLYFYWYRQILGQKVEFLVSFYNNEISEKSEIFDDQFSVERPDGSNFTLKIRSTKLEDSAMYFCASQGALSSYEQYFGPGTRLTVT.

The J gene is TRBJ2-3, the V gene TRBV7-9, with 8 bases identical to TRBD2. V was pared by 1 base and J by 0 bases, with 12 bases of the junction left unmatched. The CDR3 sequence is 19 residues long. Germline lookup yields CDR1 SEHNR and CDR2 FQNEAQ (reference sequence). The CDR3 protein is CASSLELERGCWSTDTQYF. The DNA of the CDR3 is TGTGCCAGCAGCTTAGAGTTGGAGCGGGGGTGTTGGAGCACAGATACGCAGTATTTT.

The V call is TRBV7-8, the J call TRBJ2-7; 11 nucleotides align to TRBD2. This CDR3 comprises 14 residues. The V and J ends lost 5 bases and 4 bases, in that order; junction bases with no gene match: 4. In germline, CDR1 is SGHVS, CDR2 FQNEAQ. CDR3 region: CASSRPSGGYEQYF. The CDR3 DNA reads TGTGCCAGCAGCCGCCCTAGCGGGGGGTACGAGCAGTACTTC.

The chain is built from TRBV4-1 and TRBJ2-1; TRBD2 agrees at 8 bases. CDR3 length equals 15 residues. Per the germline V gene, CDR1 is MGHRA and CDR2 is YSYEKL. V lost 3 bases to trimming and J lost 8 bases; unmatched junction nucleotides: 9. CDR3 in DNA: TGCGCCAGCAGCCAGATCCGGGGGGGCGGAGATGAGCAGTTCTTC. Its protein is CASSQIRGGGDEQFF.

The chain is built from TRBV6-1 and TRBJ2-7; the D gene is possibly TRBD1 (6 bases). V lost 2 bases, J lost 3 bases, and 8 bases lay in between. Germline values: CDR1 MNHNS, CDR2 SASEGT. This CDR3 is 13 amino acids long. The CDR3 loop is CASSETGHYEQYF. The CDR3, as DNA: TGTGCCAGCAGTGAAACAGGGCACTACGAGCAGTACTTC.

The chain recombines TRBV5-6 with TRBJ2-3; the match to TRBD2 covers 10 bases. This CDR3 region has 16 residues. J lost 5 bases, V lost 0 bases, and 6 bases had no gene match. The germline V gene encodes CDR1 SGHDT and CDR2 YYEEEE. The CDR3, as DNA: TGTGCCAGCAGCTTGGCCAAGTCTAGCGGGGGAGATACGCAGTATTTT. Amino acids: CASSLAKSSGGDTQYF. Full variable domain (outside the CDR3, taken from reference TRBV5-6 and TRBJ2-3): DAGVTQSPTHLIKTRGQQVTLRCSPKSGHDTVSWYQQALGQGPQFIFQYYEEEERQRGNFPDRFSGHQFPNYSSELNVNALLLGDSALYLCASSLAKSSGGDTQYFGPGTRLTVL.

The chain is built from TRBV11-2 and TRBJ2-5; 7 bases agree with TRBD1. The V gene's germline CDR1 is SGHAT and CDR2 FQNNGV. The CDR3 consists of 14 residues. With 5 bases clipped from V and 2 bases from J, the junction kept 5 bases outside the gene matches. As DNA, the CDR3 is TGTGCCAGCAGCGTACGGGACAGTCAAGAGACCCAGTACTTC. Translated, it gives CASSVRDSQETQYF.

This clone was recorded once. CDR3 nucleotides: TGCGCCAGCAGCTCTCGGACTAGCACCTCCTACAATGAGCAGTTCTTC. Amino acid sequence: CASSSRTSTSYNEQFF. The gene calls are TRBV4-1 and TRBJ2-1; 8 bases match TRBD2. The V gene's germline CDR1 is MGHRA and CDR2 YSYEKL. The CDR3 has 16 amino acids. Trimming took 5 bases from V and 0 from J; bases not matched to a gene: 6.

This sequence joins TRBV5-4 and TRBJ2-3; no clear D gene. The CDR3 runs 13 residues. V was pared by 4 bases and J by 1 base, with 7 bases between. The germline CDR1 and CDR2 sequences are SGHNT and YYREEE (reference sequence). CDR3 in amino acids: CASSVAGTDTQYF. The CDR3 DNA sequence: TGTGCCAGCAGCGTTGCGGGCACAGATACGCAGTATTTT.

The chain couples TRBV9 to TRBJ2-3; a weak D match, TRBD2 (6 bases). The V end was cut by 6 bases, the J end by 3 bases, with 29 bases between. Looked up from germline, CDR1 is SGDLS and CDR2 is YYNGEE. The CDR3 spans 19 residues. CDR3 sequence (DNA): TGTGCCAGCATCCCATCGGAAGGCGAGGTCCGCGGGGTAACAGATACGCAGTATTTT. It encodes CASIPSEGEVRGVTDTQYF.

The gene calls are TRBV28 and TRBJ1-5; D is perhaps TRBD1 (5 bases). CDR1 and CDR2 from the germline V gene are MDHEN and SYDVKM. Between the trimmed V and J ends, which lost 7 bases and 5 bases, there was a span of 18 bases. This CDR3 region has 15 residues. The CDR3 DNA follows: TGTGCCAGCACCCTTTTAGGGTCGGGGGATCAGCCCCAGCATTTT. This gives the protein CASTLLGSGDQPQHF.

The chain carries TRBV19 and TRBJ1-1, with 9 bases identical to TRBD1. V was clipped by 5 bases and J by 7 bases; unmatched bases: 8. Germline loops: CDR1 LNHDA, CDR2 SQIVND (reference sequence). The CDR3 is 14 amino acids. This CDR3 is CASSLPGTGREAFF. The CDR3 DNA sequence: TGTGCCAGTAGTCTCCCCGGGACAGGGCGTGAAGCTTTCTTT.

The chain has TRBV5-6 and TRBJ1-1; D unclear. Trimming stripped 2 bases from V and 3 bases from J, with 14 bases between. The CDR3 length is 15 residues. Germline V lookup: CDR1 SGHDT, CDR2 YYEEEE. This chain's CDR3 is CASSFVARRDTEAFF. The CDR3 DNA reads as TGTGCCAGCAGCTTTGTCGCCAGGCGGGACACTGAAGCTTTCTTT. Full variable domain (rest looked up from reference TRBV5-6 and TRBJ1-1): DAGVTQSPTHLIKTRGQQVTLRCSPKSGHDTVSWYQQALGQGPQFIFQYYEEEERQRGNFPDRFSGHQFPNYSSELNVNALLLGDSALYLCASSFVARRDTEAFFGQGTRLTVV.

J is TRBJ2-3 and V is TRBV7-3; 8 nucleotides match TRBD2. The junction had 3 bases not matched to a gene; V was cut back by 3 bases and J by 4 bases. The CDR3 is 14 amino acids. In germline, CDR1 is SGHTA, CDR2 FQGTGA. CDR3 DNA: TGTGCCAGCAGCTTTCGGGGGGGCTCAGATACGCAGTATTTT. This encodes CASSFRGGSDTQYF.

In DNA, the CDR3 is TGTGCCAGCAGCTTAGATTGGTCAGCGGGAGTTTACACCGGGGAGCTGTTTTTT. It encodes CASSLDWSAGVYTGELFF. The chain combines TRBV7-2 with TRBJ2-2; 8 bases map to TRBD2. The germline V gene has CDR1 SGHTA and CDR2 FQGNSA. V shed 1 base and J 3 bases; nucleotides not matched to a gene: 10. The CDR3 length is 18 residues.

This sequence joins TRBV5-4 and TRBJ1-2, with 10 positions matching TRBD1. After removal of 4 bases from V and 4 bases from J, the junction contained 7 bases not matched to a gene. The CDR3 is made up of 15 amino acids. Germline-derived CDR1 and CDR2 are SGHNT and YYREEE (reference sequence). The CDR3 region has the DNA TGTGCCAGCAGCGCGGACAGGGGGGTAGGCTATGGCTACACCTTC. It translates to CASSADRGVGYGYTF.

The chain is built from TRBV4-1 and TRBJ2-7; TRBD1 matches 9 bases. The CDR3 loop spans 17 amino acids. Germline V gene data show CDR1 as MGHRA and CDR2 as YSYEKL. V gave up 4 bases and J gave up 1 base; unmatched junction bases: 11. The CDR3: CASSRRILGTGSYEQYF. The CDR3 bases are TGCGCCAGCAGCCGCCGAATCCTGGGGACAGGGTCCTACGAGCAGTACTTC.

This chain joins TRBV28 and TRBJ2-2; the match to TRBD2 covers 7 bases. V shed 6 bases, J shed 7 bases, and the junction held 11 bases outside the gene matches. CDR3 length equals 15 residues. CDR1 is MDHEN, CDR2 SYDVKM, per germline. The CDR3 is CASSLGTTKDGELFF. CDR3 nucleotides: TGTGCCAGCAGCCTAGGGACTACCAAGGACGGGGAGCTGTTTTTT.

The rearrangement uses TRBV29-1 and TRBJ1-1; maybe TRBD1 (6 bases). Germline V gene lookup returns CDR1 SQVTM and CDR2 ANQGSEA. CDR3 length equals 12 residues. The CDR3 DNA is TGCAGTGGAGGCAGGGGGAACACTGAAGCTTTCTTT. Encoded protein: CSGGRGNTEAFF.

This chain joins TRBV15 and TRBJ2-2, with a tentative D call TRBD1 (5 bases). From germline, CDR1 is LNHNV and CDR2 YYDKDF (reference sequence). The CDR3 runs to 15 residues. Trimming stripped 3 bases from V and 1 base from J, with 9 bases between. The CDR3: CATSSHRMNTGELFF. As DNA, the CDR3 is TGTGCCACCAGCAGCCACAGGATGAACACCGGGGAGCTGTTTTTT. The whole variable domain, filled in from reference TRBV15 and TRBJ2-2, reads DAMVIQNPRYQVTQFGKPVTLSCSQTLNHNVMYWYQQKSSQAPKLLFHYYDKDFNNEADTPDNFQSRRPNTSFCFLDIRSPGLGDTAMYLCATSSHRMNTGELFFGEGSRLTVL.

The J gene is TRBJ1-2, the V gene TRBV10-3, with D possibly being TRBD1 (5 bases). Germline CDR1 reads ENHRY; CDR2 reads SYGVKD. There are 14 residues in the CDR3. V was shortened by 6 bases and J by 7 bases, with 18 bases between the two germline ends. CDR3 sequence (DNA): TGTGCCATCAGATCGGACGTAGGGGCGGCTGGCTACACCTTC. Protein sequence: CAIRSDVGAAGYTF.